This T cell receptor (beta chain) stems from a study of T cell repertoires in cytomegalovirus infection. The wider study: Matching HLA type and CMV infection were both indicated by public TCR beta signatures.

The CDR3 runs to 14 residues. The germline V and J ends were trimmed by 5 bases and 2 bases, with 12 bases remaining between them. Germline V lookup: CDR1 MNHNS, CDR2 SASEGT. Study outcomes and limitations: Within the response measured ex vivo, HLA-C-restricted CMV-specific TCR beta clonotypes were dominant. Identification of carriers of CMV plus the relevant HLA was performed using cumulative public TCR beta family frequency.

Remarks on this clonotype: Its target is unknown.

Using its own MiXCR run on the reads, TCRdb lists one record per CDR3 protein. This table holds roughly 120,000 distinct CDR3 sequences, 9.5% to 13% found once. The chain uses TRBV6-1 and TRBJ1-2; D might be TRBD1 (6 bases). Sequencing was done on a sample of PBMCs, sequenced either directly or after in vitro stimulation (not recorded which). The TCR was taken from a human donor in good health (CMV status not recorded). Some clones in this sample may be carry-over from other donors' samples. In nucleotides, the CDR3 is TGTGCCAGCAGTTCCAGGGGAGACAACTATGGCTACACCTTC. Its protein is CASSSRGDNYGYTF.